These T cell receptor beta chains were read from a single sample in a study of regulatory T cells in long-lasting Graves disease. One entry per CDR3 protein results from TCRdb running MiXCR on the multiplex PCR reads. Here the sample spans a few hundred thousand distinct CDR3 sequences, 20% to 25% being singletons. The source material was peripheral blood mononuclear cells (PBMCs), sampled when the disease was refractory, from a patient treated with antithyroid drugs. The receptors stem from a woman between 40 and 55 years old with Graves disease. The CDR3 runs from the conserved cysteine through the conserved F or W. A D gene is named only where the DNA matches it firmly. Some rows have no size entry. The others give once, few or many, or a class for an expanded clone.

V	D	size	J	CDR3	DNA
TRBV28	NA	many	TRBJ1-5	CASRDSQGTGNQPQHF	TGTGCCAGCAGAGACTCACAGGGTACGGGCAATCAGCCCCAGCATTTT
TRBV5-1	NA	NA	TRBJ1-5	CASSLAPSQPQHF	TGCGCCAGCAGCTTGGCTCCTAGCCAGCCCCAGCATTTT
TRBV6-5	NA	few	TRBJ1-5	CASSYSSAGPQHF	TGTGCCAGCAGTTACTCGTCCGCAGGGCCCCAGCATTTT
TRBV7-2	NA	many	TRBJ1-5	CASSLSSWAGSSNQPQHF	TGTGCCAGCAGCTTATCAAGTTGGGCAGGGTCTAGCAATCAGCCCCAGCATTTT
TRBV7-9	TRBD1	NA	TRBJ2-2	CASSFYRDRAGELFF	TGTGCCAGCAGCTTCTACAGGGACAGGGCCGGGGAGCTGTTTTTT
TRBV2	NA	many	TRBJ2-6	CASKEGTQVLTF	TGTGCCAGCAAAGAGGGGACACAAGTCCTGACTTTC
TRBV6-2/TRBV6-3	NA	many	TRBJ1-1	CASSENTEAFF	TGTGCCAGCAGTGAGAACACTGAAGCTTTCTTT
TRBV11-2	NA	many	TRBJ2-7	CASSLGDLYEQYF	TGTGCCAGCAGCTTAGGAGACCTCTACGAGCAGTACTTC
TRBV28	TRBD1	many	TRBJ1-6	CASTKRTGNNSPLHF	TGTGCCAGCACTAAAAGGACAGGGAATAATTCACCCCTCCACTTT
TRBV10-3	TRBD1	many	TRBJ1-1	CAISSPGTGNTEAFF	TGTGCCATCAGCTCACCCGGGACAGGGAACACTGAAGCTTTCTTT
TRBV4-1	NA	NA	TRBJ1-1	CASSQATSWTEAFF	TGTGCCAGCAGCCAAGCAACTTCCTGGACTGAAGCTTTCTTT
TRBV12-3/TRBV12-4	NA	many	TRBJ1-5	CASSHTGGGVNQPQHF	TGTGCCAGCAGTCATACGGGGGGGGGTGTCAATCAGCCCCAGCATTTT
TRBV28	NA	NA	TRBJ1-3	CASSFRGSSGNTIYF	TGTGCCAGCAGTTTTAGGGGTTCGTCTGGAAACACCATATATTTT
TRBV18	NA	many	TRBJ2-5	CASSPTSQETQYF	TGTGCCAGCTCACCGACCAGCCAAGAGACCCAGTACTTC
TRBV28	TRBD1	many	TRBJ1-1	CASSTGGGGLNTEAFF	TGTGCCAGCAGTACAGGGGGAGGGGGTTTGAACACTGAAGCTTTCTTT
TRBV9	NA	NA	TRBJ1-4	CASSVGGATNEKLFF	TGTGCCAGCAGCGTTGGAGGTGCAACTAATGAAAAACTGTTTTTT
TRBV20-1	TRBD2	few	TRBJ2-1	CSAREAGYNEQFF	TGCAGTGCTCGTGAAGCGGGGTACAATGAGCAGTTCTTC
TRBV29-1	NA	NA	TRBJ2-7	CSVGGGTSRGYEQYF	TGCAGCGTTGGAGGGGGAACTAGCCGGGGATACGAGCAGTACTTC
TRBV29-1	NA	few	TRBJ1-3	CSVRQSSGNTIYF	TGCAGCGTACGACAGAGCTCTGGAAACACCATATATTTT
TRBV6-9	NA	many	TRBJ1-1	CASSYGGTATEAFF	TGTGCCAGCAGTTATGGGGGGACGGCGACTGAAGCTTTCTTT
TRBV7-9	TRBD2	many	TRBJ2-5	CASSLGREVPPKRTQYF	TGTGCCAGCAGCTTAGGACGGGAGGTACCCCCCAAACGGACCCAGTACTTC
TRBV25-1	TRBD2	NA	TRBJ2-5	CASSEWGSGKEETQYF	TGTGCCAGCAGTGAATGGGGTAGCGGGAAGGAAGAGACCCAGTACTTC
TRBV5-1	TRBD2	NA	TRBJ2-3	CASSSVAGGPTDTQYF	TGCGCCAGCAGCTCCGTAGCGGGAGGTCCCACAGATACGCAGTATTTT
TRBV2	TRBD1	many	TRBJ2-7	CASSEWGQGALDEQYF	TGTGCCAGCAGTGAGTGGGGACAGGGGGCGCTGGACGAGCAGTACTTC
TRBV28	TRBD2	NA	TRBJ2-3	CASSFLTSGGTDTQYF	TGTGCCAGCAGTTTTCTGACTAGCGGGGGCACAGATACGCAGTATTTT
TRBV19	NA	NA	TRBJ2-2	CASTTSVGNTGELFF	TGTGCCAGCACCACCTCGGTGGGGAACACCGGGGAGCTGTTTTTT
TRBV19	TRBD2	few	TRBJ2-5	CASSGLAGVEETQYF	TGTGCCAGTAGTGGACTAGCGGGGGTCGAAGAGACCCAGTACTTC
TRBV28	TRBD1	many	TRBJ1-6	CASSSPGQGSHSPLHF	TGTGCCAGCAGTTCTCCGGGACAGGGAAGTCATTCACCCCTCCACTTT
TRBV20-1	TRBD1	few	TRBJ1-5	CSALNVRRDRRNQPQHF	TGCAGTGCCCTTAACGTTCGCCGGGACAGAAGAAATCAGCCCCAGCATTTT
TRBV28	NA	many	TRBJ2-7	CASSPQRVTYEQYF	TGTGCCAGCAGTCCCCAGCGGGTAACCTACGAGCAGTACTTC
TRBV19	NA	many	TRBJ2-5	CASSGGRAQETQYF	TGTGCCAGTAGTGGGGGACGCGCTCAAGAGACCCAGTACTTC
TRBV28	TRBD1	NA	TRBJ2-1	CASNLDREGSYNEQFF	TGTGCCAGCAATCTCGACAGGGAAGGATCCTACAATGAGCAGTTCTTC
TRBV19	NA	NA	TRBJ2-7	CASSRTPTGSYEQYF	TGTGCCAGTAGTAGGACCCCAACCGGATCCTACGAGCAGTACTTC
TRBV7-8	TRBD1	NA	TRBJ1-1	CASSLRDRYRNTEAFF	TGTGCCAGCAGCCTCCGGGACAGGTACAGGAACACTGAAGCTTTCTTT
TRBV28	TRBD1	many	TRBJ2-5	CASISGQVQETQYF	TGTGCCAGCATAAGTGGACAGGTGCAAGAGACCCAGTACTTC
TRBV7-8	NA	many	TRBJ1-2	CASSLARSGAGYTF	TGTGCCAGCAGCTTAGCGCGATCAGGGGCGGGCTACACCTTC
TRBV5-1	NA	NA	TRBJ2-5	CASSLKTRGRVQETQYF	TGCGCCAGCAGCTTGAAGACTAGGGGCAGGGTTCAAGAGACCCAGTACTTC
TRBV12-3/TRBV12-4	TRBD2	few	TRBJ2-5	CASRPLWASGAKTQYF	TGTGCCAGCAGGCCCCTGTGGGCTAGCGGGGCCAAGACCCAGTACTTC
TRBV12-3/TRBV12-4	NA	many	TRBJ2-7	CASSPRWGSSEQYF	TGTGCCAGCAGTCCCCGGTGGGGGAGCTCCGAGCAGTACTTC
TRBV6-1	NA	many	TRBJ1-1	CASRTQMNTEAFF	TGTGCCAGTAGGACTCAGATGAACACTGAAGCTTTCTTT
TRBV20-1	TRBD2	many	TRBJ2-7	CSARDQLAGASEQYF	TGCAGTGCTAGAGACCAACTAGCGGGAGCCAGCGAGCAGTACTTC
TRBV12-5	TRBD2	NA	TRBJ2-2	CASGLDTSGSSTGELFF	TGTGCTAGTGGTTTGGATACTAGCGGGAGTTCCACCGGGGAGCTGTTTTTT
TRBV3-1	NA	few	TRBJ2-1	CASSQGWVSYNEQFF	TGTGCCAGCAGCCAAGGCTGGGTCAGTTACAATGAGCAGTTCTTC
TRBV20-1	NA	many	TRBJ1-1	CSAPGKQGHTEAFF	TGCAGTGCTCCAGGAAAACAGGGCCACACTGAAGCTTTCTTT
TRBV5-4	TRBD2	NA	TRBJ2-5	CASSNLLAGIEETQYF	TGTGCCAGCAGCAACTTACTAGCGGGGATAGAAGAGACCCAGTACTTC
TRBV4-2	NA	few	TRBJ1-6	CASSPGPAEFGSPLHF	TGTGCCAGCAGCCCGGGACCGGCCGAATTTGGTTCACCCCTCCACTTT
TRBV11-2	NA	many	TRBJ2-7	CASSRVTYEQYF	TGTGCCAGCAGCAGGGTGACCTACGAGCAGTACTTC
TRBV18	NA	NA	TRBJ2-7	CASSPMSSYEQYF	TGTGCCAGCTCACCAATGAGCTCCTACGAGCAGTACTTC
TRBV28	NA	NA	TRBJ2-7	CASSFRSGVNEQYF	TGTGCCAGCAGTTTTAGGTCAGGGGTTAACGAGCAGTACTTC
TRBV20-1	NA	many	TRBJ2-2	CSARDRPTGELFF	TGCAGTGCTAGAGATCGCCCCACCGGGGAGCTGTTTTTT
TRBV12-3/TRBV12-4	NA	many	TRBJ2-5	CASRPTGETQYF	TGTGCCAGCAGGCCTACCGGGGAGACCCAGTACTTC
TRBV28	NA	many	TRBJ2-7	CASRKADGTWPTYEQYF	TGTGCCAGCAGAAAGGCGGACGGGACCTGGCCAACCTACGAGCAGTACTTC
TRBV12-3/TRBV12-4	NA	many	TRBJ2-5	CASSRRVEETQYF	TGTGCCAGCAGCCGCAGGGTTGAAGAGACCCAGTACTTC